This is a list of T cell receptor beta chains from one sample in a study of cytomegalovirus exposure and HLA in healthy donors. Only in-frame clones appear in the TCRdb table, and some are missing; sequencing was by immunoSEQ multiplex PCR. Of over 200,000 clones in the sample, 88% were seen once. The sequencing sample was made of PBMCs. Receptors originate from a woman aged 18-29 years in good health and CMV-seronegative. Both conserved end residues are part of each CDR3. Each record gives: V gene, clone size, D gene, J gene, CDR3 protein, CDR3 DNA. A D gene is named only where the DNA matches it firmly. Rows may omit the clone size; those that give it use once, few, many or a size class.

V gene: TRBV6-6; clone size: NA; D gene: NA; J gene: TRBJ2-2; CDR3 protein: CASSYGLAGELFF; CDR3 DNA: TGTGCCAGCAGTTACGGGCTGGCCGGGGAGCTGTTTTTT
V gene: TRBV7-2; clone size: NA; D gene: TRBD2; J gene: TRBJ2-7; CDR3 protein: CASSETSASSYEQYF; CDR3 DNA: TGTGCCAGCAGCGAGACTAGCGCCAGCTCCTACGAGCAGTACTTC
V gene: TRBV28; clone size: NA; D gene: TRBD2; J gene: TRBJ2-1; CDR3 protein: CASSSIGTSGNTYNEQFF; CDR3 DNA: TGTGCCAGCAGCTCCATCGGGACTAGCGGCAACACCTACAATGAGCAGTTCTTC
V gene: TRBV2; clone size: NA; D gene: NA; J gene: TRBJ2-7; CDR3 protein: CASSEALAFYEQYF; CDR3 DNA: TGTGCCAGCAGTGAAGCGCTAGCCTTCTACGAGCAGTACTTC
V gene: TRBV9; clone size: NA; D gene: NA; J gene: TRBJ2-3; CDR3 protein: CASSVASGTDTQYF; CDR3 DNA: TGTGCCAGCAGCGTAGCTAGCGGCACAGATACGCAGTATTTT
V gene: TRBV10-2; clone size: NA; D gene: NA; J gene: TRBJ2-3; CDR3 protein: CASSGSETDTQYF; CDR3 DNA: TGCGCCAGCAGTGGGTCGGAGACAGATACGCAGTATTTT
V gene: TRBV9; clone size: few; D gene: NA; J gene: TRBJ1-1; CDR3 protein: CASSVALDTEAFF; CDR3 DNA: TGTGCCAGCAGCGTAGCACTGGACACTGAAGCTTTCTTT
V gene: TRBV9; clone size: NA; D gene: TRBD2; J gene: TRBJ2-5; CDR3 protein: CASSVGEREWETQYF; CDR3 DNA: TGTGCCAGCAGCGTAGGTGAGCGGGAGTGGGAGACCCAGTACTTC
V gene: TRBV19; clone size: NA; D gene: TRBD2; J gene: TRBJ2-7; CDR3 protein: CASSRAGGNYYEQYF; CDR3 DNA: TGTGCCAGTAGTAGAGCGGGAGGAAATTACTACGAGCAGTACTTC
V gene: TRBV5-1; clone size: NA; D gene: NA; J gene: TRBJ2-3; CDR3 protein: CASRWGHFTDTQYF; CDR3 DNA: TGCGCCAGCAGATGGGGACATTTCACAGATACGCAGTATTTT
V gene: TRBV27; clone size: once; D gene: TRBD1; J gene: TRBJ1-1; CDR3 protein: CASSRQGEVIQITEAFF; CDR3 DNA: TGTGCCAGCAGCCGACAGGGGGAGGTTATTCAAATCACTGAAGCTTTCTTT
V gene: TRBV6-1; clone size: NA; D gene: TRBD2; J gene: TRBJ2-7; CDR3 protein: CASKPGLADYEQYF; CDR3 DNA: TGTGCCAGCAAACCGGGACTAGCGGACTACGAGCAGTACTTC
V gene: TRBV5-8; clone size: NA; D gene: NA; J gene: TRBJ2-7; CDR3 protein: CASSPLVRAARQYF; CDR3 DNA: TGTGCCAGCAGCCCTCTGGTGCGGGCCGCCCGGCAGTACTTC
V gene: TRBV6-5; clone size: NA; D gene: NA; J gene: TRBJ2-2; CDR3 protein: CASSYSKNTGELFF; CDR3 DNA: TGTGCCAGCAGTTACTCTAAGAACACCGGGGAGCTGTTTTTT
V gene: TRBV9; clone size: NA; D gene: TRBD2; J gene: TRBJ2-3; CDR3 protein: CASSVVGIAGAEDTQYF; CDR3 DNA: TGTGCCAGCAGCGTAGTAGGGATAGCGGGAGCTGAAGATACGCAGTATTTT
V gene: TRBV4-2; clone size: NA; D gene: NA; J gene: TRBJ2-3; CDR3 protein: CASSQEGATFTDTQYF; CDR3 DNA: TGTGCCAGCAGCCAAGAGGGAGCGACCTTCACAGATACGCAGTATTTT
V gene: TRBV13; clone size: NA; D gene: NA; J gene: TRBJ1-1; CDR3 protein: CASSLTWTEAFF; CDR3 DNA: TGTGCCAGCAGCTTAACTTGGACTGAAGCTTTCTTT
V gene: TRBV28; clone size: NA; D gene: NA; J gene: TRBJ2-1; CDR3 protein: CASTPTPTTYNEQFF; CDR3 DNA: TGTGCCAGCACCCCGACCCCGACAACCTACAATGAGCAGTTCTTC
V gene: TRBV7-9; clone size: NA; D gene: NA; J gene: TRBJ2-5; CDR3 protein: CASSLALGVRETQYF; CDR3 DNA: TGTGCCAGCAGCTTAGCTCTCGGGGTCCGGGAGACCCAGTACTTC
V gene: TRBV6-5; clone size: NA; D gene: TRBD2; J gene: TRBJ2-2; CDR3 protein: CASIPTSGSPGELFF; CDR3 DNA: TGTGCCAGCATCCCGACTAGCGGGAGTCCCGGGGAGCTGTTTTTT
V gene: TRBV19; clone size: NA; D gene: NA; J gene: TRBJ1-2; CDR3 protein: CASSIPGLDYGYTF; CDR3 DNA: TGTGCCAGTAGCATCCCGGGACTGGACTATGGCTACACCTTC
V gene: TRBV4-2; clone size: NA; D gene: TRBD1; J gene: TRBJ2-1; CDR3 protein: CASSQDRQGGNEQFF; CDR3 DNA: TGTGCCAGCAGCCAGGACAGACAGGGTGGCAATGAGCAGTTCTTC
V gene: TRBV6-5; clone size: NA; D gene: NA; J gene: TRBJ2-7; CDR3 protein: CASSRGQTGYEQYF; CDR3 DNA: TGTGCCAGCAGCCGCGGACAGACGGGCTACGAGCAGTACTTC
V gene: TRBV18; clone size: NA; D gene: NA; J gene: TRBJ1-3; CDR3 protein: CASSLTGFQSSGNTIYF; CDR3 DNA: TGTGCCAGCTCACTGACAGGTTTTCAGAGCTCTGGAAACACCATATATTTT
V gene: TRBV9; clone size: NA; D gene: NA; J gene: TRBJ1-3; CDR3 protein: CASEGFENTIYF; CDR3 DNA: TGTGCCAGCGAGGGCTTCGAAAACACCATATATTTT
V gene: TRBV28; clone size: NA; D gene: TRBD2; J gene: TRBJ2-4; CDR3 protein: CASSSPGGENIQYF; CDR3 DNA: TGTGCCAGCAGTTCCCCGGGAGGGGAGAACATTCAGTACTTC
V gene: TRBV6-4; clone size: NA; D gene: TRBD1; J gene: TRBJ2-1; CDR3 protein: CASSLGQTNEQFF; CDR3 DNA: TGTGCCAGCAGTTTGGGACAGACTAATGAGCAGTTCTTC
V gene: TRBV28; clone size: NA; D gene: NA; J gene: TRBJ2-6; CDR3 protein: CASRTFVTESSGANVLTF; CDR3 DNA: TGTGCCAGCAGAACGTTCGTTACAGAGAGCTCTGGGGCCAACGTCCTGACTTTC
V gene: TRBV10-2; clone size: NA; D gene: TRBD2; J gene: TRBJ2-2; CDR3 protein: CASLGLAGDTGELFF; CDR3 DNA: TGCGCCAGCCTGGGACTAGCGGGAGACACCGGGGAGCTGTTTTTT
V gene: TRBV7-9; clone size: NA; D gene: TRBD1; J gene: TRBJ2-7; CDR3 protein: CASSTNNPRTGASSYEQYF; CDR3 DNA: TGTGCCAGCAGCACAAATAACCCCCGGACAGGGGCCTCCTCCTACGAGCAGTACTTC
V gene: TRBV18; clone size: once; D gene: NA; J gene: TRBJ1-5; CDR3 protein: CASSPRDTYQPQHF; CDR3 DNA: TGTGCCAGCTCACCCCGGGACACCTATCAGCCCCAGCATTTT
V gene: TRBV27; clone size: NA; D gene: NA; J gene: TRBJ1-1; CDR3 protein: CASSTPSGGHTEAFF; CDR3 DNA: TGTGCCAGCAGTACCCCCTCGGGAGGGCACACTGAAGCTTTCTTT
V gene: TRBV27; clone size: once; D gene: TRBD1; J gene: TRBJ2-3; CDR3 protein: CASSRTGVSTDTQYF; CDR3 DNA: TGTGCCAGCAGCCGGACAGGGGTCAGCACAGATACGCAGTATTTT
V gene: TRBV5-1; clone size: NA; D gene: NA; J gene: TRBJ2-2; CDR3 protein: CASSLRQGGTGELFF; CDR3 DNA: TGCGCCAGCAGCTTGCGGCAGGGCGGCACCGGGGAGCTGTTTTTT
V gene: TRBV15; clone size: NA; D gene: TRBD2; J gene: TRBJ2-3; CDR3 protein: CATSKRTSSSTDTQYF; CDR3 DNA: TGTGCCACCAGCAAAAGGACTAGCTCCAGCACAGATACGCAGTATTTT
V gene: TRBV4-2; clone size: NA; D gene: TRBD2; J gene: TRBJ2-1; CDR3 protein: CASSQGGSGTEQFF; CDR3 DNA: TGTGCCAGCAGCCAAGGGGGGAGCGGGACTGAGCAGTTCTTC
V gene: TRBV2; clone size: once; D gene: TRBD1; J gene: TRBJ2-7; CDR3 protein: CASSERARGPYEQYF; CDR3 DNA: TGTGCCAGCAGTGAAAGAGCTAGGGGGCCCTACGAGCAGTACTTC
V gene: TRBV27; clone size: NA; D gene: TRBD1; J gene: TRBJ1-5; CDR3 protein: CASSFYRGGQPQHF; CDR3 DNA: TGTGCCAGCAGTTTTTACAGGGGAGGTCAGCCCCAGCATTTT
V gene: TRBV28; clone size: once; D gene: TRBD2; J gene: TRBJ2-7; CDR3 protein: CASKYGGTSGRNYEQYF; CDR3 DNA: TGTGCCAGCAAATACGGCGGGACTAGCGGGAGGAACTACGAGCAGTACTTC
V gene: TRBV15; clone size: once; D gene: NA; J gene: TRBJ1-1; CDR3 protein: CATNTNGGGLAFF; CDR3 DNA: TGTGCCACCAACACGAACGGGGGAGGGCTTGCTTTCTTT
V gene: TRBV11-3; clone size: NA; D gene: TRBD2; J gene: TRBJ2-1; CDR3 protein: CASSTYGTSGNHEQFF; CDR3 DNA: TGTGCCAGCAGCACTTACGGGACTAGCGGGAACCATGAGCAGTTCTTC
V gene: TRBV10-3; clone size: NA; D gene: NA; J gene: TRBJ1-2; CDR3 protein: CATRGNYGYTF; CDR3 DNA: TGTGCCACGAGGGGGAACTATGGCTACACCTTC
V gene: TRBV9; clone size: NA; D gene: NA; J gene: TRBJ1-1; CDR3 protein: CASSARTGKAEAFF; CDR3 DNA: TGTGCCAGCAGCGCCCGTACAGGGAAGGCTGAAGCTTTCTTT
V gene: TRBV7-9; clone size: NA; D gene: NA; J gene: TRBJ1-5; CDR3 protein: CASSLGGGNQPQHF; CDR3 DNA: TGTGCCAGCAGCTTAGGGGGGGGCAATCAGCCCCAGCATTTT
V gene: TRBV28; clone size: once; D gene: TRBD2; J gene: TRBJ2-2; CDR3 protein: CASQTLAGGIGELFF; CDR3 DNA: TGTGCCAGCCAAACCCTAGCGGGAGGGATCGGGGAGCTGTTTTTT